This TCR beta chain was captured in a study of T cells in localized non-small cell lung cancer (dated by TCRdb to the early 2020s). Background on the whole study: The study analyzed T cell repertoires of over 200 early-stage NSCLC patients, comparing tumors and uninvolved tumor-adjacent lungs. The cohort consisted of roughly 240 treatment-naive NSCLC patients whose localized lung tumors had been resected. The mean age of the NSCLC patients was about 67 years, with 120 to 150 men and around 99 women. General conclusions and limits of the study: Because the study design was exploratory, TCR variables were selected using unadjusted p-values without false-discovery rate correction. The highest T cell clonality was observed in uninvolved tumor-adjacent lung, where clonality exceeded that of tumor, suggesting that antigenic responses were more focused in uninvolved tumor-adjacent lung. A median of about 53 of the top 100 tumor clones were detected in paired uninvolved adjacent lung, and around 30 of these tumor clones were also found among the top 100 clones of the paired uninvolved adjacent lung. Because multi-region tumor sequencing was not done, intratumor heterogeneity could not be ruled out. Longer overall survival was associated with higher T cell density in blood, whereas shorter survival was associated with higher clonality in adjacent lung.

TCR beta CDR3 regions were sequenced from DNA using the immunoSEQ Assay. In the source study's methods: To compute T cell density, TCR beta template counts were normalized to usable DNA, which was estimated by amplifying housekeeping genes. The preseqR package was used to estimate richness by extrapolating to 400,000 templates for PBMC samples and to 120,000 templates for tissue samples. Clonality was calculated as one minus Pielou's evenness. Tissue-enriched TCRs were identified through differential abundance testing performed on productive amino-acid clonotypes, with a minimum total count of 5 and an alpha of 0.1. Repertoire overlap between compartments was quantified with the Jaccard Index and Morisita Overlap Index. GLIPH clustered TCR beta CDR3s with public tetramer-defined viral CDR3s; viral motifs required at least three viral sequences plus V-gene enrichment. TCRdb stores this immuneACCESS table with in-frame sequences only. Part of the clones is absent; in the studies checked, under half of the shortfall reflects unresolved V genes, and no reason is known for the rest. V and J calls and clone size are as listed in that table; D and trimming were resolved from the DNA. This sample has 45,000 to 60,000 clones in its table, and more than 80% of those were observed once. The ten top clones hold less than 6% of the sample.

As for this clone: The antigen it binds to is not known. No base quality values were provided; no much bigger clone lies one nucleotide off.

At diagnosis, tumor, uninvolved tumor-adjacent lung and peripheral blood were collected and then preserved as a mix of FFPE and fresh-frozen material. For TCR repertoire profiling, the blood samples were analyzed as peripheral blood mononuclear cells. V loses 2 bases of germline sequence and J loses 6 bases, and the interval between the two ends is 12 bases. CDR1 and CDR2 were assigned from the germline V gene (reference sequence) as SEHNR and FQNEAQ. Its CDR3 holds 14 amino acids, cysteine through phenylalanine. Only the CDR3 DNA stays, 42 bases, in frame from base 1. The receptor was isolated from a woman aged 35 to 70 with stage I lung adenocarcinoma. Sequencing used peripheral blood, obtained before any cancer treatment. The V and J genes are TRBV7-9 and TRBJ2-3; the D gene cannot be named for sure. CDR3 reads: CASSLPGLRDTQYF. The DNA is TGTGCCAGCAGCTTACCTGGCCTCAGGGATACGCAGTATTTT.